These 3 T cell receptor beta chains were all obtained from the same sample, sequenced in a study of shared clonotypes between healthy human individuals. Clones were sequenced by immunoSEQ multiplex PCR, and TCRdb holds only the in-frame ones, with some missing. Here the sample spans 950,000 to 1,100,000 clones, 75% to 80% being singletons. The sequencing input was memory CD4+ T cells from PBMCs. Subset defined: CD45RA-negative fraction. The source is a man younger than 35 in good health. Some clones in this sample may be carry-over from other donors' samples.

V and J are TRBV5-1 and TRBJ2-2; D ambiguous. Germline V gene data show CDR1 as SGHRS and CDR2 as YFSETQ. The CDR3 spans 13 residues. The V end was cut by 7 bases, the J end by 3 bases, with 10 bases between. CDR3 nucleotides: TGCGCCAGCTCTCCCTCCTACACCGGGGAGCTGTTTTTT. It yields the protein CASSPSYTGELFF.

This chain links TRBV2 with TRBJ1-2; 8 bases align to TRBD1. CDR1 is SNHLY, CDR2 FYNNEI, per germline. The trim removed 6 bases at V and 4 bases at J, leaving 1 base unmatched. The CDR3 is 12 amino acids. CDR3 DNA: TGTGCCAGCAGGGGACAGGTCTATGGCTACACCTTC. It codes for CASRGQVYGYTF.

The rearrangement links TRBV2 to TRBJ1-1; D gene ambiguous. CDR1 and CDR2 (germline): SNHLY, FYNNEI. V lost 6 bases, J lost 5 bases, and 16 bases lay in between. This CDR3 region has 14 residues. CDR3 loop: CASRIGLIQTEAFF. CDR3 sequence (DNA): TGTGCCAGCAGGATAGGGTTAATTCAAACTGAAGCTTTCTTT.